The clone carrying this T cell receptor (beta chain) was seen only once. CDR1 and CDR2 (germline): SEHNR, FQNEAQ (reference sequence). Trimming took 3 bases from V and 9 from J; bases not matched to a gene: 7. The CDR3 extends over 15 amino acids. This sample was included in a study of regulatory T cells in long-lasting Graves disease. Overall study: Under 3 months of antithyroid drugs had been taken by newly diagnosed Graves' patients.

CDR3 regions were amplified by Arm-PCR using iRepertoire HTBI primers to build TCR beta libraries. One entry per CDR3 protein results from TCRdb running MiXCR on the multiplex PCR reads. The sample records about half a million distinct CDR3 sequences, about 12% being singletons. Time point in this sample: newly diagnosed GD, antithyroid drugs for less than 3 months. RNA extracted from PBMCs served as the sequencing template. This same sample was also taken into another study, of T cells in Graves' hyperthyroidism and ophthalmopathy.

The chain is built from TRBV7-9 and TRBJ1-6; 8 bases agree with TRBD1. The sequencing here drew on peripheral blood mononuclear cells (PBMCs), taken at new diagnosis, from a patient treated with antithyroid drugs. The TCR was taken from a woman younger than 45 with Graves disease. DNA of the CDR3: TGTGCCAGCAGCTTGACAGGGGCTGGGAGTTCACCCCTCCACTTT. Translating it yields CASSLTGAGSSPLHF.